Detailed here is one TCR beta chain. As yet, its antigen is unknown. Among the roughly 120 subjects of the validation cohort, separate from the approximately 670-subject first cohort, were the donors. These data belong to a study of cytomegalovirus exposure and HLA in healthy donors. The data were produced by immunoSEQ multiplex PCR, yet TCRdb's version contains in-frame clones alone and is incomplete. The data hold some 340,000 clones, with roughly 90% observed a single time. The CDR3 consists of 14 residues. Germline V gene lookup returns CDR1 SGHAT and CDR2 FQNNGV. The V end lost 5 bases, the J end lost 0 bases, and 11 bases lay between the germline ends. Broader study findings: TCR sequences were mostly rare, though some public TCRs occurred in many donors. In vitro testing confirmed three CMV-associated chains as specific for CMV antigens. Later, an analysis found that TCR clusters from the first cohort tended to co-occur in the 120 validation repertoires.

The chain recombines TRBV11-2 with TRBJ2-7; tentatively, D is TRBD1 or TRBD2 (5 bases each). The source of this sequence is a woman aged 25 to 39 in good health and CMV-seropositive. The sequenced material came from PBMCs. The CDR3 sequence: CASSNRDHSYEQYF. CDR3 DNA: TGTGCCAGCAGCAACCGGGACCACTCCTACGAGCAGTACTTC. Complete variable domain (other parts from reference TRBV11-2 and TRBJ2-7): EAGVAQSPRYKIIEKRQSVAFWCNPISGHATLYWYQQILGQGPKLLIQFQNNGVVDDSQLPKDRFSAERLKGVDSTLKIQPAKLEDSAVYLCASSNRDHSYEQYFGPGTRLTVT.